Each of the 21 T cell receptor beta chains below was sequenced from the same sample in a study of T-cell reconstitution after alpha-beta-depleted transplantation in children. Molecular barcoding with unique molecular identifiers was used for the TCRbeta library. Using its own MiXCR run on the PCR reads, TCRdb lists one record per CDR3 protein. The sample holds some 830,000 distinct CDR3 sequences; roughly 15% are singletons and the top ten take about 4.6%. Specimen: PBMCs, mostly from graft donor cells, collected 360 days after TCRalphabeta/CD19-depleted stem cell transplant. All receptors come from a male patient between 10 and 17 years old who had a stem cell transplant for acute lymphoblastic leukemia, so the T cells may come from the graft donor.

In this sample, this clonotype turned up many times. CDR3 residues: CASNTGTSGRPQETQYF. CDR3 in DNA: TGTGCCAGCAACACCGGGACTAGCGGGAGGCCTCAAGAGACCCAGTACTTC. The genes are TRBV12-3 or TRBV12-4 and TRBJ2-5; 15 nucleotides agree with TRBD2. Trimming removed 7 bases from V and 2 bases from J; junction bases left unmatched: 8. The length of the CDR3 is 17 residues.

This clonotype was detected only a few times. The J gene is TRBJ2-7, the V gene TRBV5-6, with D possibly TRBD2 on 6 matching bases. Germline CDR1 is SGHDT and CDR2 is YYEEEE. V was cut by 4 bases and J by 4 bases, with 21 bases left in between. This CDR3 is built from 16 residues. This CDR3 reads CASSPPRRERVYEQYF. The CDR3 region has the DNA TGTGCCAGCAGCCCCCCGCGCCGGGAGCGGGTGTACGAGCAGTACTTC.

This clonotype was seen at least ten times. V gene TRBV12-3 or TRBV12-4 combines with J gene TRBJ1-2; 9 nucleotides match TRBD1. With V trimmed by 6 bases and J by 7 bases, 3 bases remained unmatched. This CDR3 contains 12 residues. The CDR3 sequence is CASRGQGVGYTF. The CDR3 DNA is TGTGCCAGCAGGGGACAGGGTGTTGGCTACACCTTC.

The table lists this clonotype with a few counts. The chain has TRBV9 and TRBJ2-7; the D gene is possibly TRBD1 (6 bases). The CDR3 consists of 13 residues. CDR1 is SGDLS and CDR2 is YYNGEE in the germline V gene. With 3 bases removed from V and 0 bases from J, the gap between germline ends came to 7 bases. CDR3 loop: CASSGQVSYEQYF. The CDR3 bases are TGTGCCAGCAGCGGACAGGTCTCCTACGAGCAGTACTTC.

This clonotype was seen a handful of times. The chain joins TRBV4-2 to TRBJ2-7, with 12 bases lining up with TRBD2. Trimming removed 0 bases from V and 0 bases from J; junction bases left unmatched: 3. There are 17 residues in the CDR3. Germline V CDR1 and CDR2: LGHNA, YNFKEQ. The CDR3 DNA follows: TGTGCCAGCAGCCAAGATCTGGGACTAGCGGGCTCCTACGAGCAGTACTTC. It translates to CASSQDLGLAGSYEQYF.

Ten or more counts support this clonotype. This chain connects TRBV7-8 to TRBJ2-7; tentatively, D is TRBD2 (5 bases). With 2 bases removed from V and 1 base from J, the gap between germline ends came to 12 bases. The CDR3 runs 15 residues. Germline V gene sequence: CDR1 SGHVS, CDR2 FQNEAQ. This CDR3 is CASSLTPGGSYEQYF. CDR3 sequence (DNA): TGTGCCAGCAGCTTAACCCCAGGCGGGTCCTACGAGCAGTACTTC.

This clonotype turned up a few times. The chain carries TRBV6-4 and TRBJ2-7; a possible D gene is TRBD1 (5 bases). The germline V gene encodes CDR1 MRHNA and CDR2 SNTAGT. Trimming took off 3 bases at V and 4 bases at J, with 13 bases between the two ends. The CDR3 spans 14 residues. The DNA of the CDR3 is TGTGCCAGCAGTGAAGCGTGGGGCGCATACGAGCAGTACTTC. This gives the protein CASSEAWGAYEQYF.

This clonotype was detected a few times. This chain joins TRBV20-1 and TRBJ2-7; 8 bases align to TRBD1. CDR3 length: 13 residues. The trim removed 6 bases at V and 2 bases at J, leaving 6 bases unmatched. The germline gives CDR1 DFQATT, CDR2 SNEGSKA (reference sequence). The CDR3 loop reads CSAKRQGTYEQYF. DNA for the CDR3: TGCAGTGCCAAGAGACAGGGGACCTACGAGCAGTACTTC.

This clonotype has a handful of counts. V is TRBV20-1 and J is TRBJ2-4; unclear D gene. From germline, CDR1 is DFQATT and CDR2 SNEGSKA (reference sequence). The CDR3 covers 13 residues. V lost 4 bases to trimming and J lost 2 bases, with 9 bases between them. DNA for the CDR3: TGCAGTGCTATTGCACAGACCAAAAACATTCAGTACTTC. This codes for CSAIAQTKNIQYF.

This clonotype was seen only a few times. The chain recombines TRBV19 with TRBJ2-1, with 13 bases lining up with TRBD2. This CDR3 comprises 16 residues. Losses at the gene ends were 3 bases for V and 4 bases for J; bases not matched to a gene: 3. Per germline, CDR1 LNHDA and CDR2 SQIVND (reference sequence). CDR3: CASSIRTSGSYNEQFF. The CDR3 nucleotides are TGTGCCAGTAGTATTAGGACTAGCGGGAGTTACAATGAGCAGTTCTTC. Using reference TRBV19 and TRBJ2-1 for the parts outside the CDR3, the full variable domain is DGGITQSPKYLFRKEGQNVTLSCEQNLNHDAMYWYRQDPGQGLRLIYYSQIVNDFQKGDIAEGYSVSREKKESFPLTVTSAQKNPTAFYLCASSIRTSGSYNEQFFGPGTRLTVL.

V is TRBV19 and J is TRBJ2-7; no definite D call. V lost 4 bases, J lost 3 bases, and 10 bases lay in between. The CDR3 is made up of 13 amino acids. The germline CDR1 and CDR2 sequences are LNHDA and SQIVND (reference sequence). Here the CDR3 reads CASSSGDGYEQYF. The CDR3 DNA follows: TGTGCCAGTAGTAGCGGCGACGGCTACGAGCAGTACTTC.

The genes are TRBV20-1 and TRBJ2-2; possible D gene TRBD1, 6 bases. Germline lookup yields CDR1 DFQATT and CDR2 SNEGSKA (reference sequence). The V and J ends lost 0 bases and 7 bases respectively, with 12 bases between them. This CDR3 is built from 14 residues. The CDR3, as DNA: TGCAGTGCTAGAGAGTGGGGGCTGGGCGGGGAGCTGTTTTTT. The encoded protein is CSAREWGLGGELFF.

V and J are TRBV5-1 and TRBJ2-3, with 8 bases lining up with TRBD2. CDR3 length equals 15 residues. Germline V gene data show CDR1 as SGHRS and CDR2 as YFSETQ. V gave up 9 bases and J gave up 5 bases; unmatched junction bases: 14. The CDR3 nucleotides read TGCGCCACCAAGCCCACTAGCGGAGGGGAAGATACGCAGTATTTT. Its protein is CATKPTSGGEDTQYF.

This chain connects TRBV7-8 to TRBJ1-1; 12 nucleotides agree with TRBD1. This CDR3 contains 19 residues. Looked up from germline, CDR1 is SGHVS and CDR2 is FQNEAQ. After removal of 6 bases from V and 3 bases from J, the junction contained 17 bases not matched to a gene. The CDR3: CASSPNPAGTGGEDTEAFF. The CDR3 DNA reads TGTGCCAGCAGTCCTAACCCAGCAGGGACAGGGGGCGAGGACACTGAAGCTTTCTTT.

The CDR3 sequence: CASSFLAGGFEETQYF. The CDR3 DNA sequence: TGTGCCAGCAGTTTCCTAGCGGGAGGGTTTGAAGAGACCCAGTACTTC. This sequence joins TRBV12-3 or TRBV12-4 and TRBJ2-5; 12 bases agree with TRBD2. This CDR3 has 16 amino acids. V lost 3 bases to trimming and J lost 3 bases; unmatched junction nucleotides: 5.

This clonotype showed up just a few times. V is TRBV2 and J is TRBJ2-2; 10 bases line up with TRBD2. Germline V gene sequence: CDR1 SNHLY, CDR2 FYNNEI. V trimming: 0 bases; J trimming: 5 bases; junction bases outside the gene matches: 12. The CDR3 runs 19 residues. CDR3 in amino acids: CASSEALISGRLLTGELFF. CDR3 coding DNA: TGTGCCAGCAGTGAAGCGCTTATTAGCGGGAGGCTCTTGACCGGGGAGCTGTTTTTT.

This clonotype was detected a few times. This chain links TRBV5-5 with TRBJ2-1, with 10 bases fitting TRBD2. The CDR3 covers 15 residues. CDR1 and CDR2 from the germline V gene are SGHKS and YYEKEE (reference sequence). J gave up 10 bases and V 3 bases, and 10 bases lay outside the gene matches. This CDR3 reads CASSSARLAGDEQFF. The CDR3 DNA sequence: TGTGCCAGCAGCTCGGCCCGGCTAGCGGGAGACGAGCAGTTCTTC.

This clonotype has ten or more counts. The rearrangement links TRBV24-1 to TRBJ2-1; D possibly matches TRBD1 or TRBD2 (5 bases each). Germline CDR1 is KGHDR and CDR2 is SFDVKD. V lost 3 bases to trimming and J lost 2 bases, with 10 bases between them. CDR3 length: 15 amino acids. CDR3 DNA: TGTGCCACCAGTGATCCAGGGACCACCTACAATGAGCAGTTCTTC. This encodes CATSDPGTTYNEQFF.

About this clonotype itself: The missing conserved phenylalanine or tryptophan at the end of this CDR3 makes a read error likely. The chain combines TRBV15 with TRBJ1-3; no clear D gene. This CDR3 has 16 residues. Germline CDR1 LNHNV, CDR2 YYDKDF (reference sequence). Between the trimmed V and J ends, which lost 0 bases and 0 bases, there was a span of 9 bases. CDR3 in amino acids: CATSRDAGISGNTIYY. CDR3 nucleotide sequence: TGTGCCACCAGCAGAGATGCAGGAATCTCTGGAAACACCATATATTAT.

The chain uses TRBV7-8 and TRBJ1-2, with D possibly matching TRBD1 (6 bases). Per germline, CDR1 SGHVS and CDR2 FQNEAQ. V was trimmed by 5 bases and J by 8 bases, leaving 24 bases between them. There are 16 residues in the CDR3. CDR3 in DNA: TGTGCCAGCAGCCATATGACCCACGTACAGGGAGCGGGCTACACCTTC. This codes for CASSHMTHVQGAGYTF.

This clonotype was picked up a small number of times. The genes are TRBV4-1 and TRBJ2-5; weak D call: TRBD1 (6 bases). Germline CDR1 reads MGHRA; CDR2 reads YSYEKL. V was cut by 2 bases and J by 1 base, with 14 bases left in between. The CDR3 has 16 amino acids. The CDR3 spells CASSQIVGTSQETQYF. The CDR3 DNA sequence: TGCGCCAGCAGCCAAATAGTTGGGACATCCCAAGAGACCCAGTACTTC.